A selection of T cell receptor beta chains follows, all from one sample in a study of beta chain features in type 1 diabetes. The protocol was immunoSEQ multiplex PCR, while the TCRdb copy is restricted to in-frame clones and leaves out a portion. Seen here are hundreds of thousands of clones, roughly 12% observed once, and the top ten hold about 0.01%. The sample was naive CD4+ T cells from blood. The receptors shown here come from a woman younger than 35 with type 1 diabetes. Both conserved end residues are part of each CDR3. Each record gives: D gene, J gene, V gene, CDR3 protein. D genes are given only for firm matches.

D gene: -; J gene: TRBJ2-2; V gene: TRBV5-6; CDR3 protein: CASKLQGTGELFF
D gene: TRBD2; J gene: TRBJ2-2; V gene: TRBV9; CDR3 protein: CASSVTSGRADTGELFF
D gene: -; J gene: TRBJ1-2; V gene: TRBV28; CDR3 protein: CASIPGINYGYTF
D gene: -; J gene: TRBJ2-1; V gene: TRBV5-4; CDR3 protein: CASSQDRASYNEQFF
D gene: -; J gene: TRBJ1-1; V gene: TRBV7-8; CDR3 protein: CASSPDRPNTEAFF
D gene: -; J gene: TRBJ2-1; V gene: TRBV12-5; CDR3 protein: CASGSAGLYNEQFF
D gene: TRBD1; J gene: TRBJ1-2; V gene: TRBV7-9; CDR3 protein: CASSFTGDQSGYTF
D gene: TRBD2; J gene: TRBJ2-2; V gene: TRBV7-2; CDR3 protein: CASSLAGLASGIGELFF
D gene: TRBD1; J gene: TRBJ1-2; V gene: TRBV30; CDR3 protein: CALARGPYYGYTF
D gene: -; J gene: TRBJ2-7; V gene: TRBV29-1; CDR3 protein: CSVGGQGREQYF
D gene: -; J gene: TRBJ2-4; V gene: TRBV19; CDR3 protein: CASSPQGMNIQYF
D gene: -; J gene: TRBJ2-4; V gene: TRBV9; CDR3 protein: CASSVATDTGTGAKNIQYF
D gene: -; J gene: TRBJ1-1; V gene: TRBV6-5; CDR3 protein: CASSEQGGTEAFF
D gene: TRBD1; J gene: TRBJ1-1; V gene: TRBV15; CDR3 protein: CATSPRTGRNTEAFF
D gene: -; J gene: TRBJ1-5; V gene: TRBV19; CDR3 protein: CASSMRADQPQHF
D gene: -; J gene: TRBJ2-5; V gene: TRBV11-2; CDR3 protein: CASSLERVETQYF